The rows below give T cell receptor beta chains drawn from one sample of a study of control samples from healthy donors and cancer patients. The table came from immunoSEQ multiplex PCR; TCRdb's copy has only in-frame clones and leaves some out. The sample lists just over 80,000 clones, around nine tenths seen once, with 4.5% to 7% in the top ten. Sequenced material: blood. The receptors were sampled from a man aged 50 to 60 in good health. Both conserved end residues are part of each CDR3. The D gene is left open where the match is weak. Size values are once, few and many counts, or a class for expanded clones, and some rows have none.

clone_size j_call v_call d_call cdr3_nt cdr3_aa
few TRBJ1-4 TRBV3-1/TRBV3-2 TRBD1 TGTGCCAGCAGCCTGGGACAGGGGGAACATGAAAAACTGTTTTTT CASSLGQGEHEKLFF
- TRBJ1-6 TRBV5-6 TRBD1 TGTGCCAGCAGCGGGGGACAGCTCCATCTTAATTCACCCCTCCACTTT CASSGGQLHLNSPLHF
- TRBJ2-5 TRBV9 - TGTGCCAGCAGCCCCCGCGGTAGTCGGTTGGTGGAGACCCAGTACTTC CASSPRGSRLVETQYF
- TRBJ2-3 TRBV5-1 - TGCGCCAGCAGCTTGAACAGGGACACAGATACGCAGTATTTT CASSLNRDTDTQYF
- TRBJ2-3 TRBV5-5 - TGTGCCAGCAGCTTGGTTGGGGAAGATACGCAGTATTTT CASSLVGEDTQYF
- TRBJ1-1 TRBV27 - TGTGCCAGCAGCCCGGCGAGGCCTTCGAACACTGAAGCTTTCTTT CASSPARPSNTEAFF
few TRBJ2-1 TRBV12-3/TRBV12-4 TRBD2 TGTGCCAGTCTACTAGCGGGATATAATGAGCAGTTCTTC CASLLAGYNEQFF
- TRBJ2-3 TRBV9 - TGTGCCAGCAGCGCCCTAGGCGGGGAATCAGATACGCAGTATTTT CASSALGGESDTQYF
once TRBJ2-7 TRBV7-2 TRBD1 TGTGCCAGCAGCTTAGTCATGGGACAGGGGTACGAGCAGTACTTC CASSLVMGQGYEQYF
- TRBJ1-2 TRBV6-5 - TGTGCCAGCAGTTCAGGGTTCTATGGCTACACCTTC CASSSGFYGYTF
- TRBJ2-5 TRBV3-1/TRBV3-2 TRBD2 TGTGCCAGCAGCCAAGTGGGACTAGCGCGGGAGACCCAGTACTTC CASSQVGLARETQYF
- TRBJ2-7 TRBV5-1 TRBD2 TGCGCCAGCAGCAGGGGCGGGGGGTTCTCCTACGAGCAGTACTTC CASSRGGGFSYEQYF
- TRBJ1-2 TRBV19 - TGTGCCAGTAGTATAGTGGGCACAGGGATCATGGATGGCTACACCTTC CASSIVGTGIMDGYTF
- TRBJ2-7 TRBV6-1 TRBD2 TGTGCCAGCAGTGAAGGAATAGCGGGGTCCTACGAGCAGTACTTC CASSEGIAGSYEQYF
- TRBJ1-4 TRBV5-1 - TGCGCCAGCAGCTTGGAGAGGGGGAATGAAAAACTGTTTTTT CASSLERGNEKLFF
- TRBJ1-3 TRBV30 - TGTGCCTGGAGGGAACGGGAATCGACTGGAAACACCATATATTTT CAWRERESTGNTIYF
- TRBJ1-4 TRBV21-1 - TGTGCCAGCAGCCCTCGACCCTCAACTAATGAAAAACTGTTTTTT CASSPRPSTNEKLFF
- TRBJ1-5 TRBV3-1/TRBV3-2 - TGTGCCAGCAGCCAAGAAGCACCCAGGGGTAATCAGCCCCAGCATTTT CASSQEAPRGNQPQHF
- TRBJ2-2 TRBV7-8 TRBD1 TGTGCCAGCAGCCCTAGGGCACCCGGACAGGGGGCGACCGGGGAGCTGTTTTTT CASSPRAPGQGATGELFF
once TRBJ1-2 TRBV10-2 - TGCGCCAGCTACGGGTTTGGGGGCTCATTCTTC CASYGFGGSFF
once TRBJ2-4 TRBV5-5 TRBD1 TGTGCCAGCAGCCCAGGGACAGGGCCCCTTGGAGACATTCAGTACTTC CASSPGTGPLGDIQYF
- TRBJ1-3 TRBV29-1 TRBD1 TGCAGCGTCCGTCGACAGGGAGGCGGAAACACCATATATTTT CSVRRQGGGNTIYF
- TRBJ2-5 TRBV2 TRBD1 TGTGCCAGCAGCCGGGACAGGGGCCAAGAGACCCAGTACTTC CASSRDRGQETQYF
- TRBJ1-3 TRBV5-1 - TGCGCCAGCAGTCCCGGTTCTGGAAACACCATATATTTT CASSPGSGNTIYF
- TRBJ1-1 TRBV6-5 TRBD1 TGTGCCAGCAGAGCCGACAGGGCAACTGAAGCTTTCTTT CASRADRATEAFF
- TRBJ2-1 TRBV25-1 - TGTGCCAGCAGTGCGGGGGTAAATGGGAATGAGCAGTTCTTC CASSAGVNGNEQFF
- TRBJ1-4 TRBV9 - TGTGCCAGCAGCGTCGGGCCTTGGGAAGAAAAACTGTTTTTT CASSVGPWEEKLFF
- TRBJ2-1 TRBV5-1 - TGCGCCAGCAGCCCCCCCGGGACCACTTATTACAATGAGCAGTTCTTC CASSPPGTTYYNEQFF
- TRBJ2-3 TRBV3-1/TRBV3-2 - TGTGCCAGCAGTCTGGGGCCGGGGGCAGATACGCAGTATTTT CASSLGPGADTQYF
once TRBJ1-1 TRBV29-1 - TGCAGCGTTGAGGGGGAAATGAACACTGAAGCTTTCTTT CSVEGEMNTEAFF
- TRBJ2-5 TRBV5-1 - TGCGCCAGCAGCTATGGGGGAGAGACCCAGTACTTC CASSYGGETQYF
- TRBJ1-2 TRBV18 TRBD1 TGTGCCAGCTCACCATTCGACAGGGGATCTTTAGCCACTATGGGCTACACCTTC CASSPFDRGSLATMGYTF
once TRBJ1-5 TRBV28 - TGTGCCAGCATCCCGGGGGGAGGTAGTCAGCCCCAGCATTTT CASIPGGGSQPQHF
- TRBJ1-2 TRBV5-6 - TGTGCCAGCAGCGGAGGCGGAGTCTATGGCTACACCTTC CASSGGGVYGYTF
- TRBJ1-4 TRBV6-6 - TGTGCCAGCAGTCCCTTCGGGATCGAATCGGATGAAAAACTGTTTTTT CASSPFGIESDEKLFF
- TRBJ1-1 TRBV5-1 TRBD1 TGCGCCAGCAGCTTCCGACAGGGGGCACCGACTGAAGCTTTCTTT CASSFRQGAPTEAFF
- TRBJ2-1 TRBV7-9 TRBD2 TGTGCCAGCAGCCCAGGACTAGCGTCGTACAATGAGCAGTTCTTC CASSPGLASYNEQFF
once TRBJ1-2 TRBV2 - TGTGCCAGCAGTGTTAACTATGGCTACACCTTC CASSVNYGYTF
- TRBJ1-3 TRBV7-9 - TGTGCCAGCAGCTTTGGAAACTCTGGAAACACCATATATTTT CASSFGNSGNTIYF
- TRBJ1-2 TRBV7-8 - TGTGCCAGCAGCTTAGATAGGGGAGAGAACTATGGCTACACCTTC CASSLDRGENYGYTF
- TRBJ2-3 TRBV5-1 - TGCGCCAGCAGGGCAGGGCATGACACAGATACGCAGTATTTT CASRAGHDTDTQYF
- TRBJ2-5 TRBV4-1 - TGCGCCAGCAGCCAAGATGGGGTAGGCAAACTACAAGAGACCCAGTACTTC CASSQDGVGKLQETQYF
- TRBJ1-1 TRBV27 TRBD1 TGTGCCAGCAGTCGCAGGGGGGCGACTGAAGCTTTCTTT CASSRRGATEAFF
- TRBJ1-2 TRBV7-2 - TGTGCCAGCAGCTTGGGCAGGCCCACGCAAGGGGGCTACACCTTC CASSLGRPTQGGYTF
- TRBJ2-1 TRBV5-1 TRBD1 TGCGCCAGCAGCAGGGGGACAGGGCGTAATGAGCAGTTCTTC CASSRGTGRNEQFF
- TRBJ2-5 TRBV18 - TGTGCCAGCTCACCTCTAGCCGTAGAGACCCAGTACTTC CASSPLAVETQYF
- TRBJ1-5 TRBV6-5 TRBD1 TGTGCCAGCAGTCCAGACAGGGTTGGACAGCCCCAGCATTTT CASSPDRVGQPQHF